This T cell receptor (beta chain) was profiled in a study of T cells in Graves' hyperthyroidism and ophthalmopathy. Overall study findings and caveats: Stable hyperthyroidism was told apart from ophthalmopathy by a model built on 13 V-J features.

Exclusion followed for patients with uncontrolled infection, other autoimmune disease, pregnancy or lactation. Trimming stripped 6 bases from V and 7 bases from J, with 15 bases between. Germline-derived CDR1 and CDR2 are SEHNR and FQNEAQ (reference sequence). The CDR3 runs 13 residues. From RNA transcripts, TCR beta CDR3 regions were amplified. The HTBI set primed first-round TCR CDR3 RT-PCR. TCRdb redid the calling of the multiplex PCR reads with MiXCR, one entry per CDR3 protein. The table includes hundreds of thousands of distinct CDR3 sequences, just over 35% detected once. Remarks on this clonotype: What it binds is not known.

The sample taken for sequencing was blood. V and J are TRBV7-9 and TRBJ2-5, with D possibly TRBD1 on 5 matching bases. The clonotype comes from a woman aged 40-49 years with Graves' hyperthyroidism. This chain's CDR3 is CASSGADLVTQYF. Here the CDR3 DNA reads TGTGCCAGCAGTGGGGCTGATTTGGTGACCCAGTACTTC.